This T cell receptor beta chain derives from a study of OX40 agonist ivuxolimab in advanced cancers. Measured with immunoSEQ multiplex PCR; TCRdb has only the in-frame clones, and not every one. The sample yields roughly 81,000 clones, approximately 93% seen once. The TCR sequence derives from an adult with an advanced solid tumor such as melanoma, head and neck, liver or kidney cancer. The input for sequencing was CD4+ or CD8+ T cells sorted from blood, taken in a trial of the OX40 agonist ivuxolimab.

CDR3 sequence (DNA): TGTGCCAGCAGCTCATACGGGACTAGCGGGAGAACCGGGGAGCTGTTTTTT. Residues: CASSSYGTSGRTGELFF. The V and J genes are TRBV7-6 and TRBJ2-2; 14 nucleotides match TRBD2. Trimming took 4 bases from V and 5 from J; bases not matched to a gene: 6. Germline-derived CDR1 and CDR2 are SGHVS and FNYEAQ. The CDR3 is 17 amino acids.